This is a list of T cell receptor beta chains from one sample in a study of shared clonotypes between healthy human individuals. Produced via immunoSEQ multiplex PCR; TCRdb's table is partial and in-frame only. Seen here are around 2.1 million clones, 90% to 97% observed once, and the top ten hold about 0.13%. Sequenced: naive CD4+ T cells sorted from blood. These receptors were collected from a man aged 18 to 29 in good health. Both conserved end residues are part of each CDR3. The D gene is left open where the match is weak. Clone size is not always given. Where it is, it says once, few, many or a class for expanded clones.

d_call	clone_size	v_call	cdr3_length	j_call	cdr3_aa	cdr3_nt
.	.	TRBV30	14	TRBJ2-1	CAWREEGRVHEQFF	TGTGCCTGGAGAGAGGAGGGCAGGGTCCATGAGCAGTTCTTC
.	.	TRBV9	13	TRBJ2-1	CASSVVVSNEQFF	TGTGCCAGCAGCGTAGTGGTCAGCAATGAGCAGTTCTTC
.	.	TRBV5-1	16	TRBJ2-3	CASSLSAGNLVDTQYF	TGCGCCAGCAGCTTGTCGGCGGGGAACCTTGTAGATACGCAGTATTTT
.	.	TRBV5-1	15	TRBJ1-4	CASSLGREGNEKLFF	TGCGCCAGCAGCTTGGGGAGGGAAGGTAATGAAAAACTGTTTTTT
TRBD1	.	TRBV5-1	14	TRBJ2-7	CASSLVQGFSEQYF	TGCGCCAGCAGCTTGGTACAGGGGTTCTCCGAGCAGTACTTC
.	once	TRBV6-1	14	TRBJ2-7	CASSVKPSSYEQYF	TGTGCCAGCAGTGTTAAGCCCAGCTCCTACGAGCAGTACTTC
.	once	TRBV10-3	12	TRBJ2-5	CAIGPGLETQYF	TGTGCCATCGGCCCAGGGCTCGAGACCCAGTACTTC
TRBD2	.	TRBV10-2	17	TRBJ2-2	CASRETSGRASTGELFF	TGCGCCAGCAGGGAGACTAGCGGGAGGGCCAGCACCGGGGAGCTGTTTTTT
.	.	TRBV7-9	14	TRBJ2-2	CASSLSLVEAVVFF	TGTGCCAGCAGCTTATCTCTTGTGGAGGCGGTGGTGTTTTTT
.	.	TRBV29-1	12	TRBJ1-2	CSVLSQGHGYTF	TGCAGCGTTTTGAGTCAGGGCCATGGCTACACCTTC
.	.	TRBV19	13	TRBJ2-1	CASSIRRGDEQFF	TGTGCCAGTAGTATACGACGTGGGGATGAGCAGTTCTTC
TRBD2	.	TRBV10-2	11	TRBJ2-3	CASGGGYTQYF	TGCGCCAGTGGGGGGGGTTATACGCAGTATTTT
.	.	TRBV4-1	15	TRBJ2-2	CASSQDKTATGELFF	TGCGCCAGCAGCCAAGATAAGACAGCCACCGGGGAGCTGTTTTTT
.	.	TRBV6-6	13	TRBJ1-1	CASREAGYTEAFF	TGTGCCAGCAGGGAGGCAGGATACACTGAAGCTTTCTTT
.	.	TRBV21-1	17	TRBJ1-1	CASSKEVQGRRNTEAFF	TGTGCCAGCAGCAAAGAGGTTCAGGGGAGAAGGAACACTGAAGCTTTCTTT
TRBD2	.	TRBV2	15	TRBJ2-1	CASSEGLAVVGEQFF	TGTGCCAGCAGTGAGGGACTAGCGGTGGTGGGGGAGCAGTTCTTC
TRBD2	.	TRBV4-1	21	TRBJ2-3	CASSQPGLAGGPHTARDTQYF	TGCGCCAGCAGCCAACCTGGACTAGCGGGAGGGCCGCACACCGCACGAGATACGCAGTATTTT
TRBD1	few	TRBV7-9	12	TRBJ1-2	CASSPGGYGYTF	TGTGCCAGCAGTCCAGGGGGCTACGGCTACACCTTC
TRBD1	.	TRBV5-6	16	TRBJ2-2	CASSYEDRGVTGELFF	TGTGCCAGCAGTTACGAGGACAGGGGGGTAACCGGGGAGCTGTTTTTT
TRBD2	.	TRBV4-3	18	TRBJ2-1	CASSQVGLGGLRHNEQFF	TGCGCCAGCAGCCAAGTCGGACTAGGAGGTTTAAGGCACAATGAGCAGTTCTTC
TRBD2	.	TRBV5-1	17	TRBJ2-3	CASSLNPGLGVTDTQYF	TGCGCCAGCAGCTTAAATCCGGGACTAGGGGTTACAGATACGCAGTATTTT
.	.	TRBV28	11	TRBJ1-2	CASRREYGYTF	TGTGCCAGCCGACGGGAATATGGCTACACCTTC
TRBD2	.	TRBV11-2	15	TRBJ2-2	CASSFDGRPTGELFF	TGTGCCAGCAGCTTTGACGGGAGGCCCACCGGGGAGCTGTTTTTT
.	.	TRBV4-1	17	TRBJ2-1	CASSQRVIGQKYNEQFF	TGCGCCAGCAGCCAAAGGGTAATAGGACAGAAGTACAATGAGCAGTTCTTC
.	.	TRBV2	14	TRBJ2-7	CASSDAGDSYEQYF	TGTGCCAGCAGTGACGCAGGGGACTCCTACGAGCAGTACTTC
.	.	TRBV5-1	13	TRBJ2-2	CASSLSGGWELFF	TGCGCCAGCAGCTTGTCCGGGGGCTGGGAGCTGTTTTTT
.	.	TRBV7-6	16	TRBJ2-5	CASSSSYFRDTETQYF	TGTGCCAGCAGCTCATCCTATTTCCGGGACACAGAGACCCAGTACTTC
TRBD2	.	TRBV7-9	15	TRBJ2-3	CASGPSGRLQDTQYF	TGTGCCAGCGGCCCTAGCGGGAGACTACAAGATACGCAGTATTTT